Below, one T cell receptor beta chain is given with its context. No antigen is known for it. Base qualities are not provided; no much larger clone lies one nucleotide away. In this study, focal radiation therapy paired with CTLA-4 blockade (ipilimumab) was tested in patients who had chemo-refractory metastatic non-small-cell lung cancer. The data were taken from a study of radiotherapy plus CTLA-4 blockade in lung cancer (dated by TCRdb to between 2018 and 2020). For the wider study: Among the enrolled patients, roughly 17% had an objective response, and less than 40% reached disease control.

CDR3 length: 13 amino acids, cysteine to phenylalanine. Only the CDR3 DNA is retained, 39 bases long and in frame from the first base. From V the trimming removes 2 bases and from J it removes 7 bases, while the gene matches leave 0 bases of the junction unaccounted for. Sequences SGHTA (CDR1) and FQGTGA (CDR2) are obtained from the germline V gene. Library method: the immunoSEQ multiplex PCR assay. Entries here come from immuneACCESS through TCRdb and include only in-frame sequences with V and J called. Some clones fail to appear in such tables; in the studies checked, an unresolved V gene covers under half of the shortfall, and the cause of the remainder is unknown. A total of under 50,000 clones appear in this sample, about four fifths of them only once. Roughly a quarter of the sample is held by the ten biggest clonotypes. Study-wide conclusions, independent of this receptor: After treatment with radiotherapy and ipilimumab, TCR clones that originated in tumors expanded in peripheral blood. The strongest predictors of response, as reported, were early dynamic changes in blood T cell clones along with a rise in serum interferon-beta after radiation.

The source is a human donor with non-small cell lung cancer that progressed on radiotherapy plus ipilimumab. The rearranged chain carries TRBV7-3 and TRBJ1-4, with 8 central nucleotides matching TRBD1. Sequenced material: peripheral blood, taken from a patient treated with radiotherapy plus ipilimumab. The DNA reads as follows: TGTGCCAGCAGCTTAGGACAGGGTGAAAAACTGTTTTTT. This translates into CASSLGQGEKLFF.